A single sample is the source of the 29 T cell receptor beta chains below, sequenced in a study of beta chain features in type 1 diabetes (dated 2018 in TCRdb). Library preparation was by the immunoSEQ multiplex PCR assay. The entire isolated RNA was reverse transcribed using the High Capacity cDNA Reverse Transcription Kit, and thus expressed TCRB transcripts were sequenced. Here the immuneACCESS table is served through TCRdb, limited to in-frame sequences with V and J called. Missing clones are a known gap in these copies; in checked studies unresolved V genes cover under half, and the rest lacks a known reason. This sample gives 900,000 or so clones in total; about a sixth of them show up just once. The top ten clones comprise 0.023% of the sample. The material sequenced was naive CD4+ T cells from blood. The cell subset or site tag for this specimen amounts to: true naive CD4+ T cells. The origin of the receptors is a woman younger than 35 in good health.

This sequence joins TRBV7-9 and TRBJ2-3, with D uncertain. This CDR3 comprises 15 residues. V dropped 0 bases and J dropped 0 bases, with 7 bases sitting between them. The germline V gene encodes CDR1 SEHNR and CDR2 FQNEAQ (reference sequence). This CDR3 is CASSLAGVSTDTQYF. The CDR3 DNA follows: TGTGCCAGCAGCTTAGCAGGAGTTAGCACAGATACGCAGTATTTT.

This clone was counted a few times. The V and J genes are TRBV7-9 and TRBJ2-7; unclear D gene. Germline V CDR1 and CDR2: SEHNR, FQNEAQ (reference sequence). The CDR3 consists of 14 residues. V was shortened by 3 bases and J by 2 bases, with 11 bases between the two germline ends. CDR3 coding DNA: TGTGCCAGCAGCTTTGGAACTCGACCCTACGAGCAGTACTTC. It yields the protein CASSFGTRPYEQYF.

The V and J genes are TRBV19 and TRBJ1-5; TRBD1 is a possible D gene (6 bases). V lost 6 bases, J lost 1 base, and 13 bases lay in between. This CDR3 comprises 15 residues. CDR1 and CDR2 from the germline V gene are LNHDA and SQIVND (reference sequence). Here the CDR3 DNA reads TGTGCCAGTAGAAGGGGTACAGGGAGCAATCAGCCCCAGCATTTT. Amino acid sequence: CASRRGTGSNQPQHF.

In this sample, this clone turned up a few times. This chain joins TRBV6-6 and TRBJ1-1; D is perhaps TRBD1 (6 bases). This CDR3 has 14 residues. Germline CDR1 is MNHNY and CDR2 is SVGAGI (reference sequence). V was trimmed by 6 bases and J by 5 bases, leaving 16 bases between them. CDR3 loop: CASRVEGVRTEAFF. Here the CDR3 DNA reads TGTGCCAGCAGAGTAGAGGGGGTTAGGACTGAAGCTTTCTTT.

Note on this clone: The junction departs from the called germline gene at one end, perhaps through a read error. V gene TRBV6-5 combines with J gene TRBJ2-1; TRBD2 agrees at 7 bases. The CDR3 is made up of 12 amino acids. Germline-derived CDR1 and CDR2 are MNHEY and SVGAGI. CDR3 in amino acids: CASSYSRTRSVF. CDR3 DNA: TGTGCCAGCAGTTACTCCCGGACTAGATCGGTCTTC.

This clone was picked up a small number of times. This chain connects TRBV2 to TRBJ1-3; no clear D. The V gene lost 3 bases and the J gene lost 0 bases, with 15 bases spanning the gap. The germline V gene encodes CDR1 SNHLY and CDR2 FYNNEI. The CDR3 extends over 17 amino acids. The CDR3 sequence: CASSEKVRHASGNTIYF. The CDR3 region has the DNA TGTGCCAGCAGTGAGAAGGTCAGGCATGCCTCTGGAAACACCATATATTTT.

The V and J genes are TRBV27 and TRBJ2-7, with 14 bases lining up with TRBD2. With V trimmed by 1 base and J by 3 bases, 11 bases remained unmatched. The germline V gene has CDR1 MNHEY and CDR2 SMNVEV (reference sequence). CDR3 size: 19 residues. The DNA for the CDR3 is TGTGCCAGCAGTTTATTCGGGGGGACTAGCGGGAGTTACAGCTACGAGCAGTACTTC. This translates into CASSLFGGTSGSYSYEQYF.

The chain couples TRBV7-2 to TRBJ2-7, with 7 positions matching TRBD2. The germline V gene encodes CDR1 SGHTA and CDR2 FQGNSA. With V trimmed by 5 bases and J by 5 bases, 15 bases remained unmatched. The CDR3 covers 16 residues. The CDR3 nucleotides read TGTGCCAGCAGCCAGAGACCCGGACTAGATCTTGACGAGCAGTACTTC. Translating it yields CASSQRPGLDLDEQYF.

CDR3 region: CASSPSGHNEQFF. The CDR3 nucleotides read TGTGCCAGCAGCCCTAGCGGGCACAATGAGCAGTTCTTC. The chain has TRBV6-1 and TRBJ2-1, with 8 bases aligning to TRBD2. The V gene end was trimmed by 6 bases and the J gene end by 5 bases; junction bases not matched to a gene: 3. This CDR3 has 13 residues. CDR1 is MNHNS, CDR2 SASEGT, per germline.

This chain joins TRBV19 and TRBJ2-3, with 8 bases identical to TRBD2. The junction had 9 bases not matched to a gene; V was cut back by 5 bases and J by 2 bases. The CDR3 totals 16 residues. Germline values: CDR1 LNHDA, CDR2 SQIVND (reference sequence). CDR3 coding DNA: TGTGCCAGTAGTGACCCGGGACTAGTCCCCACAGATACGCAGTATTTT. Its protein is CASSDPGLVPTDTQYF.

The chain combines TRBV5-4 with TRBJ1-2; 7 nucleotides align to TRBD1. The V and J ends lost 4 bases and 4 bases, in that order; junction bases with no gene match: 7. The CDR3 contains 14 residues. CDR1 and CDR2 (germline): SGHNT, YYREEE (reference sequence). CDR3 protein: CASSATGASYGYTF. The CDR3 DNA reads TGTGCCAGCAGCGCCACAGGGGCTAGCTATGGCTACACCTTC. Filled out from reference TRBV5-4 and TRBJ1-2, the complete variable domain reads ETGVTQSPTHLIKTRGQQVTLRCSSQSGHNTVSWYQQALGQGPQFIFQYYREEENGRGNFPPRFSGLQFPNYSSELNVNALELDDSALYLCASSATGASYGYTFGSGTRLTVV.

This chain joins TRBV29-1 and TRBJ2-1, with 8 bases matching TRBD2. Germline CDR1 SQVTM, CDR2 ANQGSEA. V lost 3 bases, J lost 4 bases, and 11 bases stayed unmatched. This CDR3 contains 16 residues. The CDR3 spells CSVEGWREAGYNEQFF. The CDR3 DNA follows: TGCAGCGTTGAGGGATGGCGGGAGGCGGGTTACAATGAGCAGTTCTTC.

This clone was observed a few times. The chain carries TRBV7-9 and TRBJ2-5, with D unclear. V was trimmed by 3 bases and J by 4 bases, leaving 9 bases between them. This CDR3 is built from 13 residues. Germline V CDR1 and CDR2: SEHNR, FQNEAQ (reference sequence). The CDR3 here is CASSFGDGETQYF. The CDR3 DNA is TGTGCCAGCAGCTTTGGGGATGGAGAGACCCAGTACTTC.

This clone came up a few times. The chain combines TRBV6-6 with TRBJ2-3; TRBD2 aligns across 11 bases. V lost 5 bases, J lost 7 bases, and 8 bases stayed unmatched. The CDR3 spans 15 residues. CDR1 is MNHNY and CDR2 is SVGAGI in the germline V gene (reference sequence). The CDR3 bases are TGTGCCAGCAGTAAACTAGCGGGAGAGAGGAATACGCAGTATTTT. Translated: CASSKLAGERNTQYF.

This clone has a handful of counts. The chain joins TRBV10-3 to TRBJ1-1, with 7 bases fitting TRBD1. The length of the CDR3 is 13 residues. In germline, CDR1 is ENHRY, CDR2 SYGVKD. Trimming removed 6 bases from V and 1 base from J; junction bases left unmatched: 2. For the CDR3, the DNA is TGTGCCATCAGGGGACAGACGAACACTGAAGCTTTCTTT. Protein product: CAIRGQTNTEAFF.

This chain connects TRBV6-1 to TRBJ1-5; D is perhaps TRBD1 (5 bases). The CDR3 is 13 amino acids. In germline, CDR1 is MNHNS, CDR2 SASEGT. Trimming removed 7 bases at V and 5 bases at J, with 12 bases between. The CDR3 loop reads CASTWEGHQPQHF. For the CDR3, the DNA is TGTGCCAGCACCTGGGAGGGACATCAGCCCCAGCATTTT.

This clone came up a few times. Other DNA sequences of this sample code for an identical CDR3. This chain uses TRBV5-4 with TRBJ2-1; 8 nucleotides line up with TRBD2. This CDR3 has 14 amino acids. Germline-derived CDR1 and CDR2 are SGHNT and YYREEE (reference sequence). V lost 2 bases and J lost 2; bases outside the gene matches: 0. The CDR3 is CASSFSGTYNEQFF. The CDR3 nucleotides read TGTGCCAGCAGCTTTAGCGGGACCTACAATGAGCAGTTCTTC.

This clone was observed a few times. The V gene is TRBV11-2, the J gene TRBJ2-1; D unclear. The V gene's germline CDR1 is SGHAT and CDR2 FQNNGV. V was pared by 3 bases and J by 4 bases, with 16 bases between. This CDR3 has 16 amino acids. CDR3 loop: CASSFPPTTAYNEQFF. The CDR3 nucleotides are TGTGCCAGCAGCTTTCCCCCCACTACAGCTTACAATGAGCAGTTCTTC.

The rearrangement joins TRBV28 to TRBJ1-1; D call uncertain. V lost 2 bases, J lost 6 bases, and 7 bases lay in between. The CDR3 runs 12 residues. In germline, CDR1 is MDHEN, CDR2 SYDVKM. CDR3 DNA sequence: TGTGCCAGCAGTTTAATACACGCTGAAGCTTTCTTT. Translated, it gives CASSLIHAEAFF.

This chain joins TRBV28 and TRBJ1-5; maybe TRBD1 (5 bases). The CDR3 is made up of 14 amino acids. CDR1 is MDHEN, CDR2 SYDVKM, per germline. V dropped 5 bases and J dropped 4 bases, with 12 bases sitting between them. The DNA of the CDR3 is TGTGCCAGCAGTGAACTATACAGGAATCAGCCCCAGCATTTT. It yields the protein CASSELYRNQPQHF. The full variable domain, rest sourced from reference TRBV28 and TRBJ1-5, is DVKVTQSSRYLVKRTGEKVFLECVQDMDHENMFWYRQDPGLGLRLIYFSYDVKMKEKGDIPEGYSVSREKKERFSLILESASTNQTSMYLCASSELYRNQPQHFGDGTRLSIL.

There are a few counts of this clone. This chain joins TRBV7-2 and TRBJ2-5; D tentatively fits TRBD1 or TRBD2 (5 bases each). This CDR3 has 13 residues. The V end lost 8 bases, the J end lost 4 bases, and 14 bases lay between the germline ends. CDR1 SGHTA and CDR2 FQGNSA come from the germline V gene. The DNA of the CDR3 is TGTGCCAGCGAGGGACCTCGGTTAGAGACCCAGTACTTC. Its translation: CASEGPRLETQYF.

The rearrangement uses TRBV18 and TRBJ2-7; 10 nucleotides align to TRBD1. The ends lost 0 bases at V and 6 bases at J; junction bases unmatched: 5. Per the germline V gene, CDR1 is KGHSH and CDR2 is LQKENI. This CDR3 has 15 amino acids. The CDR3 here is CASSPPGTGVGEQYF. CDR3 sequence (DNA): TGTGCCAGCTCACCACCGGGGACAGGGGTGGGCGAGCAGTACTTC.

This clone was counted only a few times. The chain carries TRBV5-1 and TRBJ2-1, with 9 bases that match TRBD2. Germline V gene sequence: CDR1 SGHRS, CDR2 YFSETQ. The CDR3 length is 16 residues. The V and J ends lost 7 bases and 6 bases, in that order; junction bases with no gene match: 14. CDR3 sequence: CASENSIAGVINEQFF. The DNA for the CDR3 is TGCGCCAGCGAGAACTCAATAGCGGGAGTCATCAATGAGCAGTTCTTC.

This clone has only a few counts. The genes are TRBV11-3 and TRBJ2-5, with D unclear. This CDR3 is 13 amino acids long. The germline CDR1 and CDR2 sequences are SGHNT and YENEEA. Trimming took off 8 bases at V and 3 bases at J, with 13 bases between the two ends. CDR3 sequence reads: CASSLAAKETQYF. In DNA form, the CDR3 reads TGTGCCAGCTCGTTGGCCGCAAAAGAGACCCAGTACTTC.

A remark on this clone: A junction end diverges from the germline sequence, so it may reflect a read error. The chain couples TRBV7-7 to TRBJ2-7; no clear D gene. The CDR3 length is 11 residues. In germline, CDR1 is SSHAT, CDR2 FNYEAQ (reference sequence). CDR3 bases: TGTGCTAGCAGCTTCTATTACGAGCAGTACTTC. Protein: CASSFYYEQYF. Filled out from reference TRBV7-7 and TRBJ2-7, the complete variable domain reads GAGVSQSPRYKVTKRGQDVTLRCDPISSHATLYWYQQALGQGPEFLTYFNYEAQPDKSGLPSDRFSAERPEGSISTLTIQRTEQRDSAMYRCASSFYYEQYFGPGTRLTVT.

V and J are TRBV7-3 and TRBJ2-2; TRBD2 matches at 9 bases. The germline CDR1 and CDR2 sequences are SGHTA and FQGTGA. CDR3 size: 15 residues. Trimming at V came to 4 bases and at J to 7 bases, leaving 7 bases not matched to a gene. The CDR3 coding sequence is TGTGCCAGCAGCTCGCAGGGACTAGCTCACGGGGAGCTGTTTTTT. Its translation is CASSSQGLAHGELFF.

The genes are TRBV6-1 and TRBJ2-7; D gene uncertain. This CDR3 is 13 amino acids long. With 4 bases removed from V and 2 bases from J, the gap between germline ends came to 9 bases. The V gene's germline CDR1 is MNHNS and CDR2 SASEGT. CDR3 sequence reads: CASSGAATYEQYF. The CDR3 DNA is TGTGCCAGCAGTGGGGCGGCCACCTACGAGCAGTACTTC.

This clone was counted only a few times. The V gene is TRBV5-4, the J gene TRBJ2-1; 8 bases are a match to TRBD2. The V gene's germline CDR1 is SGHNT and CDR2 YYREEE (reference sequence). There are 14 residues in the CDR3. After removal of 5 bases from V and 6 bases from J, the junction contained 7 bases not matched to a gene. The CDR3 here is CASRAGLVGNEQFF. The CDR3, as DNA: TGTGCCAGCAGGGCGGGACTAGTCGGCAATGAGCAGTTCTTC.

As for this clone: This same CDR3 is encoded by further DNA sequences in the sample. The chain couples TRBV15 to TRBJ1-1; D not certain. Germline lookup yields CDR1 LNHNV and CDR2 YYDKDF (reference sequence). The ends were cut back, 0 bases at V and 0 bases at J, with 2 bases in the middle. CDR3 size: 13 residues. CDR3 loop: CATSRELNTEAFF. The DNA of the CDR3 is TGTGCCACCAGCAGAGAGCTGAACACTGAAGCTTTCTTT.